The 25 T cell receptor beta chains listed next were all sequenced from one sample in a study of T-cell reconstitution after alpha-beta-depleted transplantation in children. Unique molecular identifiers were incorporated into the prepared TCRbeta library. TCRdb redid the calling of the PCR reads with MiXCR, one entry per CDR3 protein. The data contain some 550,000 distinct CDR3 sequences, about 16% of them singletons. The material was PBMCs from the stem cell graft donor, obtained from the stem cell graft. The receptors come from a human donor who donated a stem cell graft to a child with acute lymphoblastic leukemia.

The rearrangement joins TRBV12-3 or TRBV12-4 to TRBJ2-7; tentatively, D is TRBD1 (5 bases). Trimming took off 3 bases at V and 0 bases at J, with 9 bases between the two ends. The CDR3 is 14 amino acids. The CDR3 loop is CASSLNRPSYEQYF. The CDR3 region has the DNA TGTGCCAGCAGTTTGAACAGGCCCTCCTACGAGCAGTACTTC.

This CDR3 reads CASSISGLLVTYNEQFF. CDR3 sequence (DNA): TGTGCCAGTAGTATTTCGGGACTCCTTGTAACTTACAATGAGCAGTTCTTC. This chain links TRBV19 with TRBJ2-1, with a weak D call TRBD2 (6 bases). Deletions cut 3 bases from V and 4 bases from J, with 19 bases between. The germline V gene encodes CDR1 LNHDA and CDR2 SQIVND (reference sequence). This CDR3 contains 17 residues.

The chain combines TRBV7-9 with TRBJ2-7, with 9 bases matching TRBD2. Germline CDR1 reads SEHNR; CDR2 reads FQNEAQ (reference sequence). Trimming cost V 0 bases and J 5 bases; bases outside gene matches: 8. This CDR3 comprises 16 residues. CDR3 sequence reads: CASSLAIAGGPHEQYF. The DNA for the CDR3 is TGTGCCAGCAGCTTAGCCATCGCGGGAGGGCCCCACGAGCAGTACTTC.

The CDR3, as DNA: TGTGCCAGTAGTATGTCGCGGGAGGGCCTAAGGTCCTACGAGCAGTACTTC. As protein: CASSMSREGLRSYEQYF. The chain uses TRBV19 and TRBJ2-7, with 9 bases identical to TRBD2. V was clipped by 3 bases and J by 1 base; unmatched bases: 10. CDR3 length equals 17 residues. Germline loops: CDR1 LNHDA, CDR2 SQIVND (reference sequence).

This clonotype was seen more than once but under ten times. The V gene is TRBV15, the J gene TRBJ1-2; no reliable D call. Germline V gene sequence: CDR1 LNHNV, CDR2 YYDKDF (reference sequence). The CDR3 loop spans 12 amino acids. Trimming took off 0 bases at V and 7 bases at J, with 6 bases between the two ends. The CDR3 sequence: CATSRDHRGYTF. In nucleotides, the CDR3 is TGTGCCACCAGCAGAGATCATCGTGGCTACACCTTC.

The chain links TRBV5-1 to TRBJ1-3, with D possibly matching TRBD1 (5 bases). Looked up from germline, CDR1 is SGHRS and CDR2 is YFSETQ. The CDR3 is made up of 15 amino acids. V lost 3 bases, J lost 0 bases, and 10 bases lay in between. This CDR3 is CASSSTAASGNTIYF. CDR3 nucleotides: TGCGCCAGCAGCTCGACAGCCGCCTCTGGAAACACCATATATTTT.

The table lists this clonotype with a few counts. This chain uses TRBV11-1 with TRBJ2-7; 7 bases are a match to TRBD1. The CDR3 consists of 16 residues. V lost 5 bases and J lost 2; bases outside the gene matches: 12. In germline, CDR1 is SGHAT, CDR2 FQDESV (reference sequence). CDR3: CASSAIQGPLPYEQYF. For the CDR3, the DNA is TGTGCCAGCAGCGCCATACAGGGGCCCCTTCCCTACGAGCAGTACTTC.

Only a few counts were recorded for this clonotype. CDR3 bases: TGTGCCACCAGTGATCGGACAGAGCGGAGGGAGCAGTACTTC. Translated, it gives CATSDRTERREQYF. The V gene is TRBV24-1, the J gene TRBJ2-7, with D possibly being TRBD1 (6 bases). The CDR3 loop spans 14 amino acids. Germline V gives CDR1 KGHDR, CDR2 SFDVKD. V was pared by 3 bases and J by 7 bases, with 15 bases between.

This clonotype was seen only a few times. The CDR3: CAALSSETYEQYF. CDR3 in DNA: TGTGCCGCACTAAGTAGCGAGACTTACGAGCAGTACTTC. The chain has TRBV6-1 and TRBJ2-7, with D possibly TRBD2 on 5 matching bases. This CDR3 is built from 13 residues. Trimming left V 11 bases short and J 4 bases short, with 18 bases between. Per the germline V gene, CDR1 is MNHNS and CDR2 is SASEGT.

Of note for this clonotype: The junction differs from germline at one of its ends, possibly a read error. The V gene is TRBV7-8, the J gene TRBJ2-3; 13 bases agree with TRBD2. This CDR3 region has 17 residues. The germline CDR1 and CDR2 sequences are SGHVS and FQNEAQ. CDR3 amino acids: CASSSGTSGTRGDTQYF. The CDR3 DNA is TGTGCTAGCAGCTCTGGGACTAGCGGGACGAGAGGGGATACGCAGTATTTT.

This clonotype was observed many times. The chain couples TRBV5-1 to TRBJ2-1; 7 positions match TRBD2. With 4 bases clipped from V and 7 bases from J, the junction kept 11 bases outside the gene matches. The germline V gene has CDR1 SGHRS and CDR2 YFSETQ. This CDR3 has 15 amino acids. The CDR3 DNA is TGCGCCAGCAGCAATCCGGGACTAAAATCTAATGAGCAGTTCTTC. Its translation: CASSNPGLKSNEQFF.

The CDR3 here is CASSVAGDSTDTQYF. CDR3 bases: TGCGCCAGCAGTGTAGCGGGGGATAGCACAGATACGCAGTATTTT. The chain uses TRBV10-2 and TRBJ2-3; 9 bases line up with TRBD2. Per the germline V gene, CDR1 is WSHSY and CDR2 is SAAADI. CDR3 length: 15 residues. Unmatched junction bases numbered 2, after V lost 4 bases and J lost 0 bases.

This chain uses TRBV10-3 with TRBJ1-1; D not resolved. V was shortened by 10 bases and J by 3 bases, with 18 bases between the two germline ends. Germline-derived CDR1 and CDR2 are ENHRY and SYGVKD. The CDR3 loop spans 14 amino acids. Written as DNA, the CDR3 is TGTGCCACCTCGGAAGCCCGTAGGGACACTGAAGCTTTCTTT. This codes for CATSEARRDTEAFF.

This clonotype was counted only a few times. J is TRBJ2-3 and V is TRBV20-1; 14 bases line up with TRBD2. Germline V gives CDR1 DFQATT, CDR2 SNEGSKA (reference sequence). V was pared by 1 base and J by 10 bases, with 7 bases of the junction left unmatched. The length of the CDR3 is 15 residues. The CDR3 nucleotides are TGCAGTGCTAGAGGCGGGACTAGCGGGAGTCAGGCGCAGTATTTT. Translated, it gives CSARGGTSGSQAQYF.

This clonotype has a handful of counts. The chain uses TRBV12-3 or TRBV12-4 and TRBJ2-3, with TRBD2 matching 10 bases. The J segment lost 1 base and the V segment lost 5 bases, leaving 6 bases of the junction unmatched. The CDR3 has 16 residues. The CDR3, as DNA: TGTGCCAGCAGTCCTCGAGGGACTAGCGGCACAGATACGCAGTATTTT. It codes for CASSPRGTSGTDTQYF.

The rearrangement uses TRBV10-3 and TRBJ2-3, with D tentatively TRBD1 or TRBD2 (5 bases each). V lost 11 bases to trimming and J lost 3 bases, with 21 bases between them. The V gene's germline CDR1 is ENHRY and CDR2 SYGVKD. The CDR3 loop spans 15 amino acids. The CDR3 bases are TGTGCCGTACTCCGGGCCCCCAGGGAGACAGATACGCAGTATTTT. Translated: CAVLRAPRETDTQYF.

The chain is built from TRBV27 and TRBJ1-5; 11 bases agree with TRBD1. Per germline, CDR1 MNHEY and CDR2 SMNVEV (reference sequence). The CDR3 is 12 residues long. V lost 8 bases to trimming and J lost 7 bases; unmatched junction nucleotides: 1. For the CDR3, the DNA is TGTGCCAGCGGGACAGGGGGGCAGCCCCAGCATTTT. Its translation is CASGTGGQPQHF.

This clonotype was counted a few times. The chain joins TRBV5-1 to TRBJ2-7; 8 nucleotides align to TRBD1. The germline V gene has CDR1 SGHRS and CDR2 YFSETQ. J gave up 5 bases and V 4 bases, and 8 bases lay outside the gene matches. This CDR3 is built from 14 residues. The CDR3 here is CASSEGQGGDEQYF. The CDR3, as DNA: TGCGCCAGCAGCGAAGGACAGGGAGGAGACGAGCAGTACTTC.

The chain is built from TRBV5-6 and TRBJ2-7; D not certain. V shed 4 bases and J shed 4 bases, with 12 bases lying between them. The CDR3 runs to 13 residues. CDR1 and CDR2 (germline): SGHDT, YYEEEE. CDR3 coding DNA: TGTGCCAGCAGCGCTTGGGAATTATACGAGCAGTACTTC. This translates into CASSAWELYEQYF. The full variable domain, its missing parts supplied by reference TRBV5-6 and TRBJ2-7, is DAGVTQSPTHLIKTRGQQVTLRCSPKSGHDTVSWYQQALGQGPQFIFQYYEEEERQRGNFPDRFSGHQFPNYSSELNVNALLLGDSALYLCASSAWELYEQYFGPGTRLTVT.

In this sample, this clonotype turned up a few times. This chain uses TRBV7-9 with TRBJ1-2, with D possibly being TRBD1 (5 bases). In germline, CDR1 is SEHNR, CDR2 FQNEAQ (reference sequence). CDR3 length: 17 residues. The V gene lost 1 base and the J gene lost 7 bases, with 22 bases spanning the gap. The CDR3 loop is CASSLDGAGVRVGGYTF. The CDR3 nucleotides are TGTGCCAGCAGCTTAGACGGAGCTGGGGTCAGGGTCGGTGGCTACACCTTC. The whole variable domain, remainder taken from reference TRBV7-9 and TRBJ1-2, is DTGVSQNPRHKITKRGQNVTFRCDPISEHNRLYWYRQTLGQGPEFLTYFQNEAQLEKSRLLSDRFSAERPKGSFSTLEIQRTEQGDSAMYLCASSLDGAGVRVGGYTFGSGTRLTVV.

V gene TRBV19 combines with J gene TRBJ2-4; TRBD1 matches at 12 bases. V trimming: 4 bases; J trimming: 9 bases; junction bases outside the gene matches: 13. This CDR3 is 17 amino acids long. Germline loops: CDR1 LNHDA, CDR2 SQIVND (reference sequence). CDR3 loop: CASSRPGQGATGVIQYF. The CDR3 DNA sequence: TGTGCCAGTAGTAGACCGGGACAGGGGGCAACGGGGGTCATTCAGTACTTC. Full variable domain (outside the CDR3, taken from reference TRBV19 and TRBJ2-4): DGGITQSPKYLFRKEGQNVTLSCEQNLNHDAMYWYRQDPGQGLRLIYYSQIVNDFQKGDIAEGYSVSREKKESFPLTVTSAQKNPTAFYLCASSRPGQGATGVIQYFGAGTRLSVL.

The chain uses TRBV12-3 or TRBV12-4 and TRBJ2-6; D is perhaps TRBD2 (5 bases). This CDR3 region has 17 residues. Trimming took 1 base from V and 2 from J, leaving 12 bases between them. CDR3 bases: TGTGCCAGCAGTTTAGAAGCCGGGCGGGCTGGGGCCAACGTCCTGACTTTC. Residues: CASSLEAGRAGANVLTF.

The gene calls are TRBV6-2 or TRBV6-3 and TRBJ1-2; the D is unclear. Per the germline V gene, CDR1 is MNHEY and CDR2 is SVGEGT. The CDR3 spans 11 residues. V lost 5 bases, J lost 2 bases, and 3 bases lay in between. The CDR3 DNA reads as TGTGCCAGCAGTCACAACTATGGCTACACCTTC. Protein product: CASSHNYGYTF.

This clonotype has a handful of counts. The rearrangement links TRBV2 to TRBJ2-7; TRBD1 matches at 7 bases. With 2 bases clipped from V and 2 bases from J, the junction kept 3 bases outside the gene matches. This CDR3 is built from 14 residues. Germline CDR1 reads SNHLY; CDR2 reads FYNNEI. CDR3 region: CASSEQGETYEQYF. The CDR3, as DNA: TGTGCCAGCAGTGAACAGGGGGAGACCTACGAGCAGTACTTC.

This clonotype was recorded a few times. Because it lacks the conserved phenylalanine or tryptophan at the end, this CDR3 is likely a read error. The limits of the CDR3 on the DNA are not certain, so only TCRdb's listed CDR3 is given. The chain links TRBV20-1 to TRBJ2-1; the table calls TRBD2, which could not be checked here. CDR1 is DFQATT, CDR2 SNEGSKA, per germline (reference sequence). Termini included, the CDR3 measures 13 amino acids. CDR3 loop: CSARGSLAGELFL.